Listed below are T cell receptor beta chains from one sample, sequenced in a study of T cell changes during pregnancy in multiple sclerosis. Using immunoSEQ multiplex PCR, the repertoire was profiled, and TCRdb retains in-frame clones only, with some absent. In the table there are tens of thousands of clones, roughly 89% of which are singletons. The sample was CD8+ T cells from peripheral blood mononuclear cells, taken in the second trimester of pregnancy. The receptors derive from a female donor with multiple sclerosis, enrolled in a pregnancy study. Each CDR3 is given with its conserved first and last residue. D genes are given only for firm matches. The size field is filled for only some rows; it gives once, few, many or a size class.

abundance,j_gene,v_gene,len,d_gene,CDR3nt,CDR3aa
few,TRBJ1-5,TRBV5-6,14,TRBD1,TGTGCCAGCAGCTTTCGACAGGGAGGTCAGCCCCAGCATTTT,CASSFRQGGQPQHF
NA,TRBJ2-2,TRBV29-1,13,TRBD2,TGCAGCGCTCCGGGTCCGGGGGGCGGGGAGCTGTTTTTT,CSAPGPGGGELFF
NA,TRBJ1-5,TRBV27,17,TRBD1,TGTGCCAGCAGTTCGGGACAGGGGCATTATAGCAATCAGCCCCAGCATTTT,CASSSGQGHYSNQPQHF
NA,TRBJ2-7,TRBV11-1,13,TRBD2,TGTGCCAGCAGCCACGGGACTAACTACGAGCAGTACTTC,CASSHGTNYEQYF
NA,TRBJ2-1,TRBV14,15,NA,TGTGCCAGCAGCCTAAGACAGGGACTCTACAATGAGCAGTTCTTC,CASSLRQGLYNEQFF
NA,TRBJ1-3,TRBV19,15,NA,TGTGCCAGTAGCTCCACAGTAGACTCTGGAAACACCATATATTTT,CASSSTVDSGNTIYF
NA,TRBJ2-7,TRBV10-3,14,TRBD2,TGTGCCATCAGTGAGGCGGGAGGATCGTACGAGCAGTACTTC,CAISEAGGSYEQYF
NA,TRBJ1-5,TRBV19,15,NA,TGTGCCAGTAGTATATCCGGGGACACATATCAGCCCCAGCATTTT,CASSISGDTYQPQHF
NA,TRBJ2-7,TRBV7-9,17,TRBD1,TGTGCCAGCAGCTTAGAATCGAAGGGACAGGGGTTCTACGAGCAGTACTTC,CASSLESKGQGFYEQYF
once,TRBJ2-2,TRBV4-3,15,NA,TGCGCCAGCAGCCAAGGATCTGGGGCTACCGGGGAGCTGTTTTTT,CASSQGSGATGELFF
NA,TRBJ2-1,TRBV7-3,13,NA,TGTGCCAGCAGCGATACTCCTGGGGGCGGGCAGTTCTTC,CASSDTPGGGQFF
NA,TRBJ1-2,TRBV10-3,17,TRBD1,TGTGCCATCAGCCGCCGGGACAGGGGGGAAGCTAACTATGGCTACACCTTC,CAISRRDRGEANYGYTF
once,TRBJ2-1,TRBV6-1,18,TRBD2,TGTGCCAGCAGTGAACCACCATGGGCTAGCGGGGGCTACAATGAGCAGTTCTTC,CASSEPPWASGGYNEQFF
NA,TRBJ2-7,TRBV27,13,TRBD1,TGTGCCAGCTCGGGACAGGGGACCTACGAGCAGTACTTC,CASSGQGTYEQYF
NA,TRBJ1-1,TRBV2,14,TRBD1,TGTGCCAGCAAGTGGGGACAGTTGAACACTGAAGCTTTCTTT,CASKWGQLNTEAFF
NA,TRBJ1-6,TRBV30,14,NA,TGTGCCTGGAGTTTTGACAGCTATAATTCACCCCTCCACTTT,CAWSFDSYNSPLHF
NA,TRBJ2-7,TRBV4-3,15,TRBD1,TGCGCCAGCAGCCAAGTGGGACAGGGGGAAGACGAGCAGTACTTC,CASSQVGQGEDEQYF
NA,TRBJ2-2,TRBV7-2,15,TRBD2,TGTGCCAGCAGCTGGGGACTAAAGAACACCGGGGAGCTGTTTTTT,CASSWGLKNTGELFF
NA,TRBJ1-5,TRBV13,15,NA,TGTGCCAGCAGCTTGGCAGGGGCGAGTCGCGGGCCCCAGCATTTT,CASSLAGASRGPQHF
NA,TRBJ2-1,TRBV5-1,15,NA,TGCGCCAGCAGCTTGTCAAGGGGCACCTACAATGAGCAGTTCTTC,CASSLSRGTYNEQFF
NA,TRBJ2-7,TRBV27,13,NA,TGTGCCAGCAGTTTATCGATAGACTACGAGCAGTACTTC,CASSLSIDYEQYF
once,TRBJ1-1,TRBV19,15,TRBD1,TGTGCCAGTAGTGCCGTAGCAGGGGGGCTTACTGAAGCTTTCTTT,CASSAVAGGLTEAFF
NA,TRBJ2-2,TRBV13,18,TRBD2,TGTGCCAGCAGCTCGGGGGGACTAGCAGGGGGGAACACCGGGGAGCTGTTTTTT,CASSSGGLAGGNTGELFF